The rows below give T cell receptor beta chains drawn from one sample of a study of blood T cells in healthy people across ages. TCRdb reprocessed the 5' RACE reads with MiXCR, giving one entry per CDR3 protein. The data contain some 850,000 distinct CDR3 sequences, roughly 25% of them singletons. These data were likewise used in another study, on T cells of mothers and their children.

Sequences were obtained from blood. These receptors came from a boy younger than 18 in good health. The conserved cysteine and the conserved F or W are not part of the CDR3 here. Each record gives: CDR3 protein, clone size, J gene, V gene. Expanded clones are given a class, and other clones once, few, many or no size at all.

ASSRRGVRGLLSGNTIY	.	TRBJ1-3	TRBV12-3/TRBV12-4
ASSRYTGVDTQY	once	TRBJ2-3	TRBV12-3/TRBV12-4
SAPYPDSAQGYEQY	.	TRBJ2-7	TRBV20-1
ASSPTSGLADTQY	.	TRBJ2-3	TRBV7-2
ACRLAGDGGYT	.	TRBJ1-2	TRBV7-8
ASSPRTLTRTEAF	few	TRBJ1-1	TRBV13
ASRGPINHNEQF	few	TRBJ2-1	TRBV25-1
ASSTTFGQGTTGELF	.	TRBJ2-2	TRBV7-7
SVGAGTNYGYT	.	TRBJ1-2	TRBV29-1
ASSLSVDFSYEQY	.	TRBJ2-7	TRBV27
ASIDSQSYGYT	.	TRBJ1-2	TRBV19
ASSPTRDSPEETQY	few	TRBJ2-5	TRBV2
ASRWGASEQY	few	.	TRBV12-3/TRBV12-4
ASSPGVRNTGELF	.	TRBJ2-2	TRBV7-3
ASSSQRVRETQY	.	TRBJ2-5	TRBV6-2/TRBV6-3
ASSFSGGNTIY	.	TRBJ1-3	TRBV6-5
ASSGRTGVYQETQY	.	TRBJ2-5	TRBV28
ASSLKQPGSYNEQF	few	TRBJ2-1	TRBV5-4
ASSGQGMSYYEQY	.	TRBJ2-7	TRBV7-6
AISDSRGSSYEQY	.	TRBJ2-7	TRBV10-3
ASSLSGGNQETQY	many	TRBJ2-5	TRBV7-3
ASSARAGAEAF	few	TRBJ1-1	TRBV11-2
ASSLGSLYEQY	.	TRBJ2-7	TRBV7-6
ASSFQEPDTRY	.	TRBJ2-3	TRBV11-2
ASSDKGERETQY	.	TRBJ2-5	TRBV7-9
ATVGEGAWETQY	.	TRBJ2-5	TRBV28
ASSPQSVTGELF	.	TRBJ2-2	TRBV7-3